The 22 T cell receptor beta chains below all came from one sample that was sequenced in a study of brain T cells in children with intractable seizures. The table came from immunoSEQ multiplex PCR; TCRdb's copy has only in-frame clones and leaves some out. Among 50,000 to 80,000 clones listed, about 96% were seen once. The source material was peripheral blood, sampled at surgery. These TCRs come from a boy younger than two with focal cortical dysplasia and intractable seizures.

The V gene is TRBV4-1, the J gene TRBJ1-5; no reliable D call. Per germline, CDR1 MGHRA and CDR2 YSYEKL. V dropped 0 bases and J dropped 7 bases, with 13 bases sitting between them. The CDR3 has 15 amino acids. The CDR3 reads CASSQDRGVGQPQHF. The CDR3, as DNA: TGCGCCAGCAGCCAAGATCGTGGGGTAGGCCAGCCCCAGCATTTT.

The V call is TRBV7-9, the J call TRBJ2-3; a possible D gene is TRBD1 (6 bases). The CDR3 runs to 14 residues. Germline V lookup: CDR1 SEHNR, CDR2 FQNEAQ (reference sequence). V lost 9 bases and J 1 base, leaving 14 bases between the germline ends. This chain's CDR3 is CARIRQERTDTQYF. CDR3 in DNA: TGTGCCAGGATAAGACAGGAGCGCACAGATACGCAGTATTTT.

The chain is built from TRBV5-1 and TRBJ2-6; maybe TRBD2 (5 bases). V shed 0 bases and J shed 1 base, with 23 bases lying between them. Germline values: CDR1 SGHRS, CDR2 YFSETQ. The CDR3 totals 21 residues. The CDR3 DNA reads TGCGCCAGCAGCTTGGTGAGGGCAACGCGAGAGCAGGTATCTGGGGCCAACGTCCTGACTTTC. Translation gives CASSLVRATREQVSGANVLTF.

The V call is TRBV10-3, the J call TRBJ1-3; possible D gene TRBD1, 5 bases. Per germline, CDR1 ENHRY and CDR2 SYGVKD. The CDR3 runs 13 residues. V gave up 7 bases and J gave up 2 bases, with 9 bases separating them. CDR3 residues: CAITGSAGNTIYF. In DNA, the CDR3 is TGTGCCATCACAGGGAGCGCTGGAAACACCATATATTTT.

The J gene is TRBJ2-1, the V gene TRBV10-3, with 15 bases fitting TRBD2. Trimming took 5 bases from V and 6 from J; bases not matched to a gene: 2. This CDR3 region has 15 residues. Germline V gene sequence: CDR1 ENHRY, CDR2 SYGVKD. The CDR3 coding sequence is TGTGCCATCAGTCAGGGACTAGCGGGAGGCAATGAGCAGTTCTTC. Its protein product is CAISQGLAGGNEQFF.

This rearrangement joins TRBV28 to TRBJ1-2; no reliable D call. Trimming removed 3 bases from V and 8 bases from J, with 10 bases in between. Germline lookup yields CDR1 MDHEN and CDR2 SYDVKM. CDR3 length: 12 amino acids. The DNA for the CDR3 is TGTGCCAGCAGTTTTCCACCTTCCGGCTACACCTTC. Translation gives CASSFPPSGYTF.

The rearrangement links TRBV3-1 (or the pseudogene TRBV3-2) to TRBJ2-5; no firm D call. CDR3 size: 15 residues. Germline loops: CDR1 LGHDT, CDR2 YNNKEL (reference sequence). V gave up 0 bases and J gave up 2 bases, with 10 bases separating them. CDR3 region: CASSQESSTQETQYF. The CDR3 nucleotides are TGTGCCAGCAGCCAAGAAAGCAGCACACAAGAGACCCAGTACTTC.

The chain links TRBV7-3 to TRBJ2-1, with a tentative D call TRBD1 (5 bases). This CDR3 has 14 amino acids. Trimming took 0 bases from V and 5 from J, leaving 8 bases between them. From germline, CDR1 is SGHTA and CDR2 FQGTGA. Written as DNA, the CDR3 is TGTGCCAGCAGCTTAACAATAGGGGACAATGAGCAGTTCTTC. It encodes CASSLTIGDNEQFF.

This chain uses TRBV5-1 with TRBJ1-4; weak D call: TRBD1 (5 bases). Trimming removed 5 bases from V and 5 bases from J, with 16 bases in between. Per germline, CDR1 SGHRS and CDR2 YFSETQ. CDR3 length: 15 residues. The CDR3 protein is CASSRVGGENEKLFF. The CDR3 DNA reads TGCGCCAGCAGTCGGGTGGGGGGAGAAAATGAAAAACTGTTTTTT.

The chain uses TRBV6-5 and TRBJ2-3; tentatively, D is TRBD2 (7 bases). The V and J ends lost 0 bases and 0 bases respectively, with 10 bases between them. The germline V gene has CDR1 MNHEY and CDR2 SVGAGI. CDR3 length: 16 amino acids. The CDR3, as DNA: TGTGCCAGCAGTTACTCCGCGGGGGCTAGCACAGATACGCAGTATTTT. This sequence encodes CASSYSAGASTDTQYF.

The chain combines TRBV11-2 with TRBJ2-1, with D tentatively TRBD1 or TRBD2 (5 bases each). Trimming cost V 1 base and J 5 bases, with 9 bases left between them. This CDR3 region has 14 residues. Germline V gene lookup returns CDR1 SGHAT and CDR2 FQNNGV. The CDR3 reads CASSLGWGNNEQFF. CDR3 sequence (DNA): TGTGCCAGCAGCTTAGGTTGGGGGAACAATGAGCAGTTCTTC.

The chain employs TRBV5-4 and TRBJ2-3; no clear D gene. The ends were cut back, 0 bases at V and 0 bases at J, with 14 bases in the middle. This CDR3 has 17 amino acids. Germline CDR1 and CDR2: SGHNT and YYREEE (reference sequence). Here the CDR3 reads CASSLVVASTSTDTQYF. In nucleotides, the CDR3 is TGTGCCAGCAGCTTGGTGGTGGCTTCCACTAGCACAGATACGCAGTATTTT.

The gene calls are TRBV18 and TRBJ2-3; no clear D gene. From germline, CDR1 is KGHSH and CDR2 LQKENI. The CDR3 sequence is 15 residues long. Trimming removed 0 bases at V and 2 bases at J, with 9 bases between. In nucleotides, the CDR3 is TGTGCCAGCTCACCACCGGGATCCCACACAGATACGCAGTATTTT. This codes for CASSPPGSHTDTQYF.

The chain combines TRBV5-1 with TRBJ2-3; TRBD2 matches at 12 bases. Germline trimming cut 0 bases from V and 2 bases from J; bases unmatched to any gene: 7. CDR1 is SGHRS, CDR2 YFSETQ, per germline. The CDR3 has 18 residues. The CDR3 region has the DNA TGCGCCAGCAGCTTGGCCCCGGGACTAGCGGGCGACACAGATACGCAGTATTTT. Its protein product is CASSLAPGLAGDTDTQYF.

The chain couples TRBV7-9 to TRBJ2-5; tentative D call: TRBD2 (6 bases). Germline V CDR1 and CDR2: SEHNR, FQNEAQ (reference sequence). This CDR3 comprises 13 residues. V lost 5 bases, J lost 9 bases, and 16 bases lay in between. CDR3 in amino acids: CASSEVLGEAQYF. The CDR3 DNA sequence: TGTGCCAGCAGCGAGGTTCTAGGGGAGGCCCAGTACTTC.

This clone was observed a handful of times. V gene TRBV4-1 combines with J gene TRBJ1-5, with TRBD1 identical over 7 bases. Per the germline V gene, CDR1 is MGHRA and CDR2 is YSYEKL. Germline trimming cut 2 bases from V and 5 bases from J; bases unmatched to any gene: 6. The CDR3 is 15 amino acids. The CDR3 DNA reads TGCGCCAGCAGCCAACCCGGGACAGTGGATCAGCCCCAGCATTTT. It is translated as CASSQPGTVDQPQHF.

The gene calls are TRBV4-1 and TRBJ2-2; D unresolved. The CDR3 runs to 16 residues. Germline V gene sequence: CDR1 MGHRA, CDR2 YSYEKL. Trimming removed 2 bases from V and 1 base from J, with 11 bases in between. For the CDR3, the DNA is TGCGCCAGCAGCCAAAGGAGTGGATTGAACACCGGGGAGCTGTTTTTT. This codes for CASSQRSGLNTGELFF.

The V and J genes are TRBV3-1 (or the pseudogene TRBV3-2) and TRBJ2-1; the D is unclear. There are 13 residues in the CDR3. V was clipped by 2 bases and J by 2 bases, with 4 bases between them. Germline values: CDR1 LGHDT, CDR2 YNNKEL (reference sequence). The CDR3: CASSQNTYNEQFF. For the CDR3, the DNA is TGTGCCAGCAGCCAAAACACCTACAATGAGCAGTTCTTC.

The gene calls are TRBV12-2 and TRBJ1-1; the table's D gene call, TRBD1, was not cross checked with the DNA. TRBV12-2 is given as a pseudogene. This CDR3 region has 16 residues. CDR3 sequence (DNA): TGTGCAAGTCGCCAGGGGGACAGGGAAGGGAACACTGAAGCTTTCTTT. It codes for CASRQGDREGNTEAFF.

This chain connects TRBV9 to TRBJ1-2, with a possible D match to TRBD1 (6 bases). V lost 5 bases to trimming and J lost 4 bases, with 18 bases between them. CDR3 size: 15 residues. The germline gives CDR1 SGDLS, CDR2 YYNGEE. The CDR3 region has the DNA TGTGCCAGCAGTCTCCCTCGGGGGGGCGGCTATGGCTACACCTTC. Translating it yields CASSLPRGGGYGYTF.

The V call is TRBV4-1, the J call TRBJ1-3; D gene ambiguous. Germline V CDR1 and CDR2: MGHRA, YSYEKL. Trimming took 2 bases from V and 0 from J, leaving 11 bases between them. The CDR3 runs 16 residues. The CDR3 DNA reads TGCGCCAGCAGCCAACCCGGACGTAGCTCTGGAAACACCATATATTTT. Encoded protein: CASSQPGRSSGNTIYF.

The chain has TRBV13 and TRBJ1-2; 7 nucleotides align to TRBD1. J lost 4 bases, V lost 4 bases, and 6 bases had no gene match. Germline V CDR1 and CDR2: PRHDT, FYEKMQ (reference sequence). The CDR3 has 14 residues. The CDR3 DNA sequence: TGTGCCAGCAGCTGGACAGGAGGCCCCTATGGCTACACCTTC. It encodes CASSWTGGPYGYTF.